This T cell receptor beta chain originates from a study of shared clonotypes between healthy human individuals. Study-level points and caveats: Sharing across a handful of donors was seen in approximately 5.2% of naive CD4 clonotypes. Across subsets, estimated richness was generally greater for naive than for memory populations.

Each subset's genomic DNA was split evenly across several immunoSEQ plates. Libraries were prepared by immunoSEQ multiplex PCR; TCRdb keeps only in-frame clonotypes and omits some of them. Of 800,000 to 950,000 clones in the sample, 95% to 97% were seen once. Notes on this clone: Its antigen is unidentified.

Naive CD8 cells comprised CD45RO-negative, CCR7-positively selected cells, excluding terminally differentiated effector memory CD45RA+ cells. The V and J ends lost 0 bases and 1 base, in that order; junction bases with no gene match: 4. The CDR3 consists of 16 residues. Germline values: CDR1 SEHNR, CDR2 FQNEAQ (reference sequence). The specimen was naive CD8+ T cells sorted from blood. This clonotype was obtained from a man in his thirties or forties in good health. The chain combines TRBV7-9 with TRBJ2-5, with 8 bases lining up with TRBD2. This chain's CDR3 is CASSLAASGSQETQYF. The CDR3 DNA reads TGTGCCAGCAGCTTAGCGGCTAGCGGGTCCCAAGAGACCCAGTACTTC.